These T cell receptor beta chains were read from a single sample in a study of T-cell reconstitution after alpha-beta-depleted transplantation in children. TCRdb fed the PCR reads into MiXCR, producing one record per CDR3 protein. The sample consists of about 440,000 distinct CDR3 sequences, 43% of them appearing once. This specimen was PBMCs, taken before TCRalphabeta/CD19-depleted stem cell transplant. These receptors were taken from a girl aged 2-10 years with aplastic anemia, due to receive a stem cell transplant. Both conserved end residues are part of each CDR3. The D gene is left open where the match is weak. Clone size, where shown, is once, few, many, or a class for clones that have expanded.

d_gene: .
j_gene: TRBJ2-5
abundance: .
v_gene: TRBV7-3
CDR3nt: TGTGCCAGCAGCTCTATCCCCGGAGAGACCCAGTACTTC
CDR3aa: CASSSIPGETQYF

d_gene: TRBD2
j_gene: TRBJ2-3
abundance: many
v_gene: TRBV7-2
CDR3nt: TGTGCCAGCAGCTCAACTAGCGGGAGACGAGATACGCAGTATTTT
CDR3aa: CASSSTSGRRDTQYF

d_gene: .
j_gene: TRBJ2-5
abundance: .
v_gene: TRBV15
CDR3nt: TGTGCCACCAGCAGGGGAGGCACAGAGACCCAGTACTTC
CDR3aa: CATSRGGTETQYF

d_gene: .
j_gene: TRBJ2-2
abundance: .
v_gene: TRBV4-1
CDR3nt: TGCGCCAGCAGCCAAGCCAGGTCACAAAACACCGGGGAGCTGTTTTTT
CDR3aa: CASSQARSQNTGELFF

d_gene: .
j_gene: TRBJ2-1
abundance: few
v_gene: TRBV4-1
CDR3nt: TGCGCCAGCAGCATCTCGGGTGGACGATCCTACAATGAGCAGTTCTTC
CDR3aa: CASSISGGRSYNEQFF

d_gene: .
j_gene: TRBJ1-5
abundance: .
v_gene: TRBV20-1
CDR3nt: TGCAGTGCTAGAGATTTCGGGCCACGGGAGGAGCCCCAGCATTTT
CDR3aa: CSARDFGPREEPQHF

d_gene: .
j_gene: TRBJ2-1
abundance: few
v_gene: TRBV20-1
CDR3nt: TGCTGTGCCGCGGGTAGCGGAGGGGGGAGCTCCTACAATGAGCAGTTCTTC
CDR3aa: CCAAGSGGGSSYNEQFF

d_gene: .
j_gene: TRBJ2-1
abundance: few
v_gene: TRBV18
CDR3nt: TGTGCCAGCTCACCAACAGCACCCAGCTCCTACAATGAGCAGTTCTTC
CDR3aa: CASSPTAPSSYNEQFF

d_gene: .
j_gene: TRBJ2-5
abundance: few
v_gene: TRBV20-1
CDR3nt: TGCAGTGCTAGCCGAGGGTTCGAGACCCAGTACTTC
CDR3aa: CSASRGFETQYF

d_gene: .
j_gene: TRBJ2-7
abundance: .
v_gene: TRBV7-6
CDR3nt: TGTGCCAGCAGCTTAGAGGGGACTCGGAGGGAAGAGCAGTACTTC
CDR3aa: CASSLEGTRREEQYF

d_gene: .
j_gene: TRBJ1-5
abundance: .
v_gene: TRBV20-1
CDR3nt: TGCAGTGCCGAAGGTCGGAGCAATCAGCCCCAGCATTTT
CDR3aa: CSAEGRSNQPQHF

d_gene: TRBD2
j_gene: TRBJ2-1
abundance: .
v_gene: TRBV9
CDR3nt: TGTGCCAGCAGCCGGACTAGCGGGATAGATGAGCAGTTCTTC
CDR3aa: CASSRTSGIDEQFF

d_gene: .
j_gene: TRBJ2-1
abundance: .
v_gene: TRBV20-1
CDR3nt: TGCAGTGCAGAAATTAATGAGCAGTTCTTC
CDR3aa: CSAEINEQFF

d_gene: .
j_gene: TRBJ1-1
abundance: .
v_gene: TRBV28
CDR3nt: TGTGCCAGCAGCCTACCAGGCGGGGGGAACACTGAAGCTTTCTTT
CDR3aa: CASSLPGGGNTEAFF

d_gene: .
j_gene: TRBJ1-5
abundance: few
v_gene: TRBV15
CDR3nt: TGTGCCACCAGCAGAGATCAGGGGCAGAATCAGCCCCAGCATTTT
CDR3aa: CATSRDQGQNQPQHF

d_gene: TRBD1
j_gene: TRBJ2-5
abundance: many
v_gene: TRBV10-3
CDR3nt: TGTGCCATCAGTGGGACAGGGGTCCAAGAGACCCAGTACTTC
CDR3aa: CAISGTGVQETQYF

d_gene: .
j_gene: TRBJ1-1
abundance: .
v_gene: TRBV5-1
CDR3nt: TGCGCCAGCAAGGGGGGAGGCACTGAAGCTTTCTTT
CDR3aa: CASKGGGTEAFF

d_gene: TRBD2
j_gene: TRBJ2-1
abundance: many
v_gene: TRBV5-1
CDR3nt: TGCGCCAGCAGTCCCTCCAACGGGGGGTCCAATGAGCAGTTCTTC
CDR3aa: CASSPSNGGSNEQFF

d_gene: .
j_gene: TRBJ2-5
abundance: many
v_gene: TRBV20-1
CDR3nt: TGCAGTGCTAGAGATGGAGGGCTCCCTCAAGAGACCCAGTACTTC
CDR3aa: CSARDGGLPQETQYF

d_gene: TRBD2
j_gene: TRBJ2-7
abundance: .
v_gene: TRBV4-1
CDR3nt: TGCGCCAGCAGTTTATTAAGCGGGAGTGTCGACGAGCAGTACTTC
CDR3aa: CASSLLSGSVDEQYF

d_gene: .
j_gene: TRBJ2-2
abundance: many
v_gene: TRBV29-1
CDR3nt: TGCAGCGTTGGGAGGGGGGAATCCGGGGAGCTGTTTTTT
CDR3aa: CSVGRGESGELFF

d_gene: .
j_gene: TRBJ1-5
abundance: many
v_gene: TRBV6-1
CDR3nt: TGTGCCAGCAGTGAAGCGGGGGGAGGGGCGCCGGGCAATCAGCCCCAGCATTTT
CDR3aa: CASSEAGGGAPGNQPQHF

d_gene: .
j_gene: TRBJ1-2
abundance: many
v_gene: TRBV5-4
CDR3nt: TGTGCCAGCAGCTGCTTTTTCTCTTGGGCACCTACTAACTATGGCTACACCTTC
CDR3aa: CASSCFFSWAPTNYGYTF

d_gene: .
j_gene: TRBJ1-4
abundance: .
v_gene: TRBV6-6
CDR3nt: TGTGCCAGCAAGGGGCAGGGGCGGGAAAAACTGTTTTTT
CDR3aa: CASKGQGREKLFF

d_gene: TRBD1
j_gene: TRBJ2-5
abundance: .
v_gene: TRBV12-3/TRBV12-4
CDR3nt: TGTGCCAGCAGTCTATACGGGACAGGGTCGGGGGAAGAGACCCAGTACTTC
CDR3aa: CASSLYGTGSGEETQYF

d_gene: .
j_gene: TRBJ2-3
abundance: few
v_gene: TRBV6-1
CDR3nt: TGTGCCAGCAGCCACCAAGGAGAGCTCACAGATACGCAGTATTTT
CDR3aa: CASSHQGELTDTQYF

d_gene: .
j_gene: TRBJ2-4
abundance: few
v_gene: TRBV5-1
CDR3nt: TGCGCCAGCAGCTTGACAGGAGCCAAAAACATTCAGTACTTC
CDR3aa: CASSLTGAKNIQYF

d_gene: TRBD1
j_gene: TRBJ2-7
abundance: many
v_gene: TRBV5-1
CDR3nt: TGTGCCAGCAGCTCGACAGGGGGCTACGAGCAGTACTTC
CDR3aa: CASSSTGGYEQYF

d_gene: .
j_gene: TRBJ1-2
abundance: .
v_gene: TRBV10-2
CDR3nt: TGCGCCAGCACTGCAACAGACTATGGCTACACCTTC
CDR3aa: CASTATDYGYTF

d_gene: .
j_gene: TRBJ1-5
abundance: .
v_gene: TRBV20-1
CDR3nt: TGCAGTGCCCTGGATGCGGCGAGCAATCAGCCCCAGCATTTT
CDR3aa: CSALDAASNQPQHF

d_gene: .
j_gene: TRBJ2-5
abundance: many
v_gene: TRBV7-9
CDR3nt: TGTGCCAGCAGCTTTTATCCGCAAGAGACCCAGTACTTC
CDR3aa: CASSFYPQETQYF

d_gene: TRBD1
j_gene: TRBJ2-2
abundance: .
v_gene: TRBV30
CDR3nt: TGTGCCTGGGAGACCGGGACAGGGGTAACCGGGGAGCTGTTTTTT
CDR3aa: CAWETGTGVTGELFF

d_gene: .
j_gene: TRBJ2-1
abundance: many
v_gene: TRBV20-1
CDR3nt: TGCAGTGCTAGACGTCTCGCAAGCGGGCATTTCTTC
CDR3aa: CSARRLASGHFF

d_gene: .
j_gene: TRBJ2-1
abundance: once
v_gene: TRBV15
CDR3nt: TGTGCCACCAGCAGAGATCGACAGAATAAGATTGGTGAGCAGTTCTTC
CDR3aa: CATSRDRQNKIGEQFF

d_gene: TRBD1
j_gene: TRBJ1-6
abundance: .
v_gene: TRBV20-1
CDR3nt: TGCAGTGCTCGAACAGGGGTCAACTATAATTCACCCCTCCACTTT
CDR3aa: CSARTGVNYNSPLHF

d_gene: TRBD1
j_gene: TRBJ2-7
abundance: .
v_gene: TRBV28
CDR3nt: TGTGCCAGCAGTGTACAGGGGACCTCCTCCTACGAGCAGTACTTC
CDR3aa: CASSVQGTSSYEQYF

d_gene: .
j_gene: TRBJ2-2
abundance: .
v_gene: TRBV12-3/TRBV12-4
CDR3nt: TGTGCCAGCAGTTTAGGTGGGGTAGCCGGGGAGCTGTTTTTT
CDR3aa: CASSLGGVAGELFF

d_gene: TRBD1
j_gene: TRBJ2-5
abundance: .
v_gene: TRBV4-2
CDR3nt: TGTGCCAGCAGCCAAGCAGGAACAGGGGAAGAGACCCAGTACTTC
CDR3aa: CASSQAGTGEETQYF

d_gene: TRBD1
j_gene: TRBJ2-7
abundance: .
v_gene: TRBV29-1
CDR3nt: TGCAGCGTTGAAGGGACAGGGACCTACGAGCAGTACTTC
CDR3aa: CSVEGTGTYEQYF

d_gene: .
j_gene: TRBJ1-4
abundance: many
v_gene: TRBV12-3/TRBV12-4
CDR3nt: TGTGCCAGCAGTTTTATCCTGTCCCGCGCAACTAATGAAAAACTGTTTTTT
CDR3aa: CASSFILSRATNEKLFF

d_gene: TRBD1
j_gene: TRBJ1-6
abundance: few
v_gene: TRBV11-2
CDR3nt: TGTGCCAGCAGCTTAGCCGCAGGGGGATATAATTCACCCCTCCACTTT
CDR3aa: CASSLAAGGYNSPLHF